This TCR beta chain was sequenced for a study of molecular identifiers for immune sequencing clone quantification. Per germline, CDR1 LNHDA and CDR2 SQIVND (reference sequence). The CDR3 has 14 residues. V shed 7 bases and J shed 0 bases, with 12 bases lying between them. MiXCR was run by TCRdb on the PCR reads, yielding one entry per CDR3 protein. Seen here are about half a million distinct CDR3 sequences, around 21% observed once, and the top ten hold roughly 0.81%. Sequencing was carried out using naive CD8+ T cells from blood, with Jurkat cell RNA spiked in. As for subset: FACS-sorted CD8+CD4-CCR7+CD45RA+ naive T cells. This chain joins TRBV19 and TRBJ1-1; D is ambiguous. The clonotype comes from a human donor in good health. Some libraries in this study had Jurkat cell RNA spiked in. The CDR3 DNA reads TGTGCCAGTATGGTCGGCAGTATGAACACTGAAGCTTTCTTT. It encodes CASMVGSMNTEAFF.